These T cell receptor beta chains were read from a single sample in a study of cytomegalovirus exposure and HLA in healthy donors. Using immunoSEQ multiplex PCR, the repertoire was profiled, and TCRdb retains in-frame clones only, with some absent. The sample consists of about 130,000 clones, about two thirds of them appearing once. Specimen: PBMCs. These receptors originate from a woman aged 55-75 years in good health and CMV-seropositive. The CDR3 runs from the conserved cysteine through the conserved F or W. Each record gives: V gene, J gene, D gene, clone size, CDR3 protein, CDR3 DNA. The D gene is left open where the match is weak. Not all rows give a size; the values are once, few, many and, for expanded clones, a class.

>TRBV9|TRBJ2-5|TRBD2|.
CASSPAGGTQETQYF
TGTGCCAGCAGCCCCGCGGGGGGGACTCAAGAGACCCAGTACTTC
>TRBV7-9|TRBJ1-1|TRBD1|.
CASSLVTGPRGTEAFF
TGTGCCAGCAGCTTAGTGACAGGGCCACGAGGCACTGAAGCTTTCTTT
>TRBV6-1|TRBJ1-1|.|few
CASSEAYGGTEAFF
TGTGCCAGCAGTGAAGCGTACGGGGGCACTGAAGCTTTCTTT
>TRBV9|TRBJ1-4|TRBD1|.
CASSTGEEEKLFF
TGTGCCAGCAGCACAGGGGAAGAAGAAAAACTGTTTTTT
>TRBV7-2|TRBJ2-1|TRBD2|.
CASSLGTSGGQSYNEQFF
TGTGCCAGCAGCCTCGGGACTAGCGGGGGCCAATCCTACAATGAGCAGTTCTTC
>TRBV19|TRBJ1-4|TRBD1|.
CASSVRQGPNEKLFF
TGTGCCAGTAGTGTCCGACAGGGGCCTAATGAAAAACTGTTTTTT
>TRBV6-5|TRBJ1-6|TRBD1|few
CASSLDRGGTLHF
TGTGCCAGCAGCCTGGACAGGGGCGGGACCCTCCACTTT
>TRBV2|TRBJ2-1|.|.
CASTSWQGSYNEQFF
TGTGCCAGCACTTCGTGGCAGGGATCCTACAATGAGCAGTTCTTC
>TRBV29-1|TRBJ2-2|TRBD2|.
CSVRTSRTGELFF
TGCAGCGTTCGGACTAGCCGAACCGGGGAGCTGTTTTTT
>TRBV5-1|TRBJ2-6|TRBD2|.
CASSLTSGVSGANVLTF
TGCGCCAGCAGCTTAACTAGCGGGGTCTCTGGGGCCAACGTCCTGACTTTC
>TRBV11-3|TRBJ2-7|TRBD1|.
CASSRTGDYEQYF
TGTGCCAGCAGCCGGACAGGGGACTACGAGCAGTACTTC
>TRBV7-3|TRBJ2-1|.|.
CASSFSSSLAYNEQFF
TGTGCCAGCAGCTTCAGTAGCAGCCTCGCGTACAATGAGCAGTTCTTC
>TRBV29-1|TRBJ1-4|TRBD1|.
CSVAGQGEKLFF
TGCAGCGTGGCGGGACAGGGGGAAAAACTGTTTTTT
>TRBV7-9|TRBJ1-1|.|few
CASSFQQNTEAFF
TGTGCCAGCAGCTTTCAACAGAACACTGAAGCTTTCTTT
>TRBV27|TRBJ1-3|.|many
CASGLGGNTIYF
TGTGCCAGTGGACTGGGGGGAAACACCATATATTTT
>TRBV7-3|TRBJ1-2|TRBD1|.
CASSPEDRGGGYTF
TGTGCCAGCAGCCCAGAGGACAGGGGAGGGGGCTACACCTTC
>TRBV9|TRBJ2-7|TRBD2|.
CASSVGSSGGAYEQYF
TGTGCCAGCAGCGTAGGGTCTAGCGGGGGGGCCTACGAGCAGTACTTC
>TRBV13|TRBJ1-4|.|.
CASSYFTPDFRNEKLFF
TGTGCCAGCAGCTACTTTACCCCGGACTTTAGAAATGAAAAACTGTTTTTT
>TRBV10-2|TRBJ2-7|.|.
CASSERGMVRYEQYF
TGCGCCAGCAGTGAGAGAGGAATGGTTCGCTACGAGCAGTACTTC
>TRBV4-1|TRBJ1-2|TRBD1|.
CASRSGTDYGYTF
TGCGCCAGCAGATCCGGGACAGACTATGGCTACACCTTC
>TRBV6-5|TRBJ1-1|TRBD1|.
CASSNHRGQGEAFF
TGTGCCAGCAGTAATCACAGGGGGCAGGGTGAAGCTTTCTTT
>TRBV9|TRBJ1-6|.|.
CASSLYQGSPLHF
TGCGCCAGCAGCCTTTACCAGGGTAGCCCCCTCCACTTT
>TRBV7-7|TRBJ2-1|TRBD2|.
CASSAGTSGVYNEQFF
TGTGCTAGCAGCGCCGGAACTAGCGGAGTTTACAATGAGCAGTTCTTC
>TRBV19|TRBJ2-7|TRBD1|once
CASSTRTGGPYEQYF
TGTGCCAGTAGTACGCGGACAGGGGGCCCCTACGAGCAGTACTTC
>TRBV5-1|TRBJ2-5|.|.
CASSLGIGGQETQYF
TGCGCCAGCAGCTTGGGGATCGGGGGACAAGAGACCCAGTACTTC
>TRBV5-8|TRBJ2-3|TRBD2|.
CASSTGLAGVDTQYF
TGTGCCAGCAGCACGGGACTAGCGGGGGTCGATACGCAGTATTTT
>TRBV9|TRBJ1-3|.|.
CASSVIPELSGNTIYF
TGTGCCAGCAGCGTAATTCCCGAGTTGTCTGGAAACACCATATATTTT
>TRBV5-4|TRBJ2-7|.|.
CASNLPLHEQYF
TGTGCCAGCAACCTTCCACTCCACGAGCAGTACTTC
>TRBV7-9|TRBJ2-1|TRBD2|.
CASSPRYSGGRTYNEQFF
TGTGCCAGCAGCCCCAGATATAGCGGGGGGAGGACCTACAATGAGCAGTTCTTC
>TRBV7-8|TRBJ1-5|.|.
CASSPYRDGNQPQHF
TGTGCCAGCAGCCCCTACAGAGATGGCAATCAGCCCCAGCATTTT
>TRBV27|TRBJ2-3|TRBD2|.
CASSPWGERGSTDTQYF
TGTGCCAGCAGTCCATGGGGGGAGCGGGGTAGCACAGATACGCAGTATTTT
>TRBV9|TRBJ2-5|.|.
CASSVVPVEQETQYF
TGTGCCAGCAGCGTAGTTCCAGTCGAACAAGAGACCCAGTACTTC
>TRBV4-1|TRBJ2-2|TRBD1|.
CASSQEPTGRNTGELFF
TGCGCCAGCAGCCAGGAGCCGACAGGGAGAAACACCGGGGAGCTGTTTTTT
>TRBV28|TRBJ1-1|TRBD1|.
CATDIGRDSEAFF
TGTGCCACCGATATAGGCCGGGACAGTGAAGCTTTCTTT
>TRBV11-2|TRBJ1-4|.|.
CASSLVSNEKLFF
TGTGCCAGCAGCTTGGTTAGTAATGAAAAACTGTTTTTT
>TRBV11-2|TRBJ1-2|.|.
CASSLPGYDYTF
TGTGCCAGCAGCCTCCCAGGGTACGACTACACCTTC
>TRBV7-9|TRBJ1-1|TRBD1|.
CASSFDRQWGTESNTDAFF
TGTGCCAGCAGCTTTGACCGACAATGGGGGACAGAATCGAACACTGACGCTTTCTTT
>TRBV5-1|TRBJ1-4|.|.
CASSEGLGEKLFF
TGCGCCAGCAGCGAGGGCCTAGGGGAAAAACTGTTTTTT
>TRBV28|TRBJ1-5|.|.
CASSPTVEPSQPQHF
TGTGCCAGCAGTCCCACAGTAGAGCCCTCCCAGCCCCAGCATTTT
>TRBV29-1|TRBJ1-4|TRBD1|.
CSVEDLGQVEKLFF
TGCAGCGTTGAAGACCTCGGACAGGTTGAAAAACTGTTTTTT
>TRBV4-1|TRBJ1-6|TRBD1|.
CASSQDGGGNSPLHF
TGCGCCAGCAGCCAAGATGGAGGGGGCAATTCACCCCTCCACTTT
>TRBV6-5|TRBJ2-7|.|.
CASSYLSSSYEQYF
TGTGCCAGCAGCTACCTGAGCTCCTCCTACGAGCAGTACTTC
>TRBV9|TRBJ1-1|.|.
CASSPGANTEAFF
TGTGCCAGCAGCCCAGGGGCGAACACTGAAGCTTTCTTT
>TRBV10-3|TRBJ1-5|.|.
CAISEKGLESNQPQHF
TGTGCCATCAGTGAGAAGGGGCTTGAGAGCAATCAGCCCCAGCATTTT
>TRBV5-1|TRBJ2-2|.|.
CASSTGQNTGELFF
TGCGCCAGCAGCACTGGACAGAACACCGGGGAGCTGTTTTTT
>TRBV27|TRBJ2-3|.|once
CASSSQGRDTQYF
TGTGCCAGCAGTTCGCAGGGTCGAGATACGCAGTATTTT
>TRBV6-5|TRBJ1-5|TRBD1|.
CASSYGTGGNQPQHF
TGTGCCAGCAGTTACGGAACAGGGGGCAATCAGCCCCAGCATTTT
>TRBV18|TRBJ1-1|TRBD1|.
CASSPRQGRTEAFF
TGTGCCAGCTCACCGAGACAGGGACGTACTGAAGCTTTCTTT
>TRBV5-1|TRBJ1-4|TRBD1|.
CASSLGTGRNEKLFF
TGCGCCAGCAGCTTGGGGACAGGGAGAAATGAAAAACTGTTTTTT
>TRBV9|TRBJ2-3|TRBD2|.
CASTRGVTSGTDTQYF
TGTGCCAGCACCCGGGGGGTGACTAGCGGCACAGATACGCAGTATTTT
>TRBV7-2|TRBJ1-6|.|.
CASSLHPQGEAAAPLHF
TGTGCCAGCAGCCTCCACCCACAGGGAGAGGCCGCTGCACCCCTCCACTTT
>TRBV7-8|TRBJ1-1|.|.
CASSPDRAFF
TGTGCCAGCAGCCCTGACAGAGCTTTCTTT
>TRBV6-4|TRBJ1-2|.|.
CASSDGGVGYGYTF
TGTGCCAGCAGCGACGGGGGGGTTGGCTATGGCTACACCTTC
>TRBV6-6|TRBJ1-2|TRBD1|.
CASSYGQGAAYGYTF
TGTGCCAGCAGTTACGGACAGGGGGCGGCCTATGGCTACACCTTC